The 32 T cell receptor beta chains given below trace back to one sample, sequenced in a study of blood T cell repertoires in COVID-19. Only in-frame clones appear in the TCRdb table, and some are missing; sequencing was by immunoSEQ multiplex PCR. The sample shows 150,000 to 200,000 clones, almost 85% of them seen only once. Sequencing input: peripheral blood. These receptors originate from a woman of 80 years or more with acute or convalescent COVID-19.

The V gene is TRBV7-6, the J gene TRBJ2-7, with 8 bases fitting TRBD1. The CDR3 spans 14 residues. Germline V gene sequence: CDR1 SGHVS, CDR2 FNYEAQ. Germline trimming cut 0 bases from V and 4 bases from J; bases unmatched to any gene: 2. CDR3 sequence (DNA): TGTGCCAGCAGCTTAGCACAGGGGGAATACGAGCAGTACTTC. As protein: CASSLAQGEYEQYF.

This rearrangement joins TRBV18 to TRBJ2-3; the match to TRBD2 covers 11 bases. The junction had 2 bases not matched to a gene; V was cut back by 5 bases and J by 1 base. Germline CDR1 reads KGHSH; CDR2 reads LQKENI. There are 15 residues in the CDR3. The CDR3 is CASSSGLAGTDTQYF. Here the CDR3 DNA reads TGTGCCAGCTCATCGGGACTAGCGGGCACAGATACGCAGTATTTT.

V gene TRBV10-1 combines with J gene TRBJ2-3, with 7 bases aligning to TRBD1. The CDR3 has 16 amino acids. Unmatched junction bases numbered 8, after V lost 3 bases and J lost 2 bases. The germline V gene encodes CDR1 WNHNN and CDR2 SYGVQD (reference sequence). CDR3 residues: CASSEGTGALTDTQYF. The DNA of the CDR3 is TGCGCCAGCAGTGAAGGAACAGGGGCTCTCACAGATACGCAGTATTTT.

The CDR3 nucleotides read TGTGCCAGCAGCCGCTCGGGTACTGAAGCTTTCTTT. Amino acids: CASSRSGTEAFF. This rearrangement joins TRBV14 to TRBJ1-1; the D is unclear. The V gene lost 4 bases and the J gene lost 5 bases, with 8 bases spanning the gap. Germline CDR1 and CDR2: SGHDN and FVKESK. CDR3 length equals 12 residues.

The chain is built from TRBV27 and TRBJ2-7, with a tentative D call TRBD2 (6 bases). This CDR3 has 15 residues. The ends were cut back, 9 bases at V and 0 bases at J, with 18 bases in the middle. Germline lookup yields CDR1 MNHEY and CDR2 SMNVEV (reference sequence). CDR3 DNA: TGTGCCAGTGGTTTAGGAGGGCCTACCTCCTACGAGCAGTACTTC. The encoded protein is CASGLGGPTSYEQYF.

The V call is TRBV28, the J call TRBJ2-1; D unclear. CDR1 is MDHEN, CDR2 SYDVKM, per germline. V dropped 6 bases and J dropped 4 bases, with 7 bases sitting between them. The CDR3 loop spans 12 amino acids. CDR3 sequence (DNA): TGTGCCAGCAGCACAGTATACAATGAGCAGTTCTTC. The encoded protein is CASSTVYNEQFF.

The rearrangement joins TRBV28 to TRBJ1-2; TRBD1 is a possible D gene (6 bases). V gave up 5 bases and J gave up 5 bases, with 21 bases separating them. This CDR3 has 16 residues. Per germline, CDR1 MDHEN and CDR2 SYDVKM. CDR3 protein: CASSPSRGGQLYGYTF. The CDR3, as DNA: TGTGCCAGCAGTCCCTCGAGGGGGGGGCAGCTATATGGCTACACCTTC.

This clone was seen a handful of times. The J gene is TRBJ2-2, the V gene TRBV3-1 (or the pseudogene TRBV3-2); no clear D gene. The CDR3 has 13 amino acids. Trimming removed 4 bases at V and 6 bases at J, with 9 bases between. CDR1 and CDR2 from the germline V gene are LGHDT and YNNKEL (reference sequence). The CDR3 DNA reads TGTGCCAGCAGCCGTAGGAGTGCCGGGGAGCTGTTTTTT. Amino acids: CASSRRSAGELFF.

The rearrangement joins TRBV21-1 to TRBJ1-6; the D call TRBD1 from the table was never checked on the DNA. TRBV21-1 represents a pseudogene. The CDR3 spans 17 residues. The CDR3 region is CASSKAVKQVYNSPLHF. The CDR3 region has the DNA TGTGCCAGCAGCAAAGCTGTAAAACAGGTTTATAATTCACCCCTCCACTTT.

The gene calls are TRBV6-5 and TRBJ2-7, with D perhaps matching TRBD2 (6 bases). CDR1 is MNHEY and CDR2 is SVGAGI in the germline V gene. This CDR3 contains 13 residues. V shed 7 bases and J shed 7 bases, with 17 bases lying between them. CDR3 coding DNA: TGTGCCAGCACCCTGGGGGGTTCGGGAGAGCAGTACTTC. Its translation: CASTLGGSGEQYF.

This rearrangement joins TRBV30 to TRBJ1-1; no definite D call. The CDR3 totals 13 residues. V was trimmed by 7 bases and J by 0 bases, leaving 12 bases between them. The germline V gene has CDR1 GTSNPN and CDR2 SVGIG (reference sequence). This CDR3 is CASQREVNTEAFF. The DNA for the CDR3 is TGTGCCTCCCAGCGGGAGGTGAACACTGAAGCTTTCTTT.

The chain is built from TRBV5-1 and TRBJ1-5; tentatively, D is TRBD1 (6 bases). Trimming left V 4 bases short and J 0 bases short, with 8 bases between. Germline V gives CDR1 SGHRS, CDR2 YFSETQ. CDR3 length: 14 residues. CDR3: CASSLQGSNQPQHF. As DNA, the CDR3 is TGCGCCAGCAGCCTACAGGGTAGCAATCAGCCCCAGCATTTT.

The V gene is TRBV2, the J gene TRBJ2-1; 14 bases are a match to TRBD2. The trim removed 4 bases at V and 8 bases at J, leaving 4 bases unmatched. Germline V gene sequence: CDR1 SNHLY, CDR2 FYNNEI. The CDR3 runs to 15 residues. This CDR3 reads CASSAGLAGEDEQFF. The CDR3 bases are TGTGCCAGCAGTGCGGGACTAGCGGGAGAGGATGAGCAGTTCTTC. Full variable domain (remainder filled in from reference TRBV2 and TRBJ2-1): EPEVTQTPSHQVTQMGQEVILRCVPISNHLYFYWYRQILGQKVEFLVSFYNNEISEKSEIFDDQFSVERPDGSNFTLKIRSTKLEDSAMYFCASSAGLAGEDEQFFGPGTRLTVL.

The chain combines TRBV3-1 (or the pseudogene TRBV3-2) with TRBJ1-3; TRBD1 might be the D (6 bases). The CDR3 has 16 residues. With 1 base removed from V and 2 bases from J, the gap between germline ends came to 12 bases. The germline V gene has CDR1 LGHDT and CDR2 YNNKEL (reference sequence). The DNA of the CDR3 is TGTGCCAGCAGCCAAGGCGTCCCAGGGGCTGGAAACACCATATATTTT. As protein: CASSQGVPGAGNTIYF.

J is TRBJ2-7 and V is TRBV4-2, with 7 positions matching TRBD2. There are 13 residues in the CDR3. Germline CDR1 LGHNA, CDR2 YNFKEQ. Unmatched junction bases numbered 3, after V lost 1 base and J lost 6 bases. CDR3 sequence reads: CASSQAGGSEQYF. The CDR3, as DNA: TGTGCCAGCAGCCAAGCGGGAGGCAGCGAGCAGTACTTC.

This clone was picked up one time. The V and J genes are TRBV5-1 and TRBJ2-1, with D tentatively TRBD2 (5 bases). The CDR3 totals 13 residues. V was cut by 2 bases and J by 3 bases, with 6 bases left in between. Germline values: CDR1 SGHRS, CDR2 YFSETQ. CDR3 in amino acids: CASSFDYYNEQFF. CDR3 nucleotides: TGCGCCAGCAGCTTCGACTACTACAATGAGCAGTTCTTC.

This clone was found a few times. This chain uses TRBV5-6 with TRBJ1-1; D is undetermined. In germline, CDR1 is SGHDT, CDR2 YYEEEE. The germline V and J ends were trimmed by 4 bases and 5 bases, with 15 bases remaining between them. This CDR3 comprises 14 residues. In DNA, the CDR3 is TGTGCCAGCAGCCCCCGAGGGAGTGCAACTGAAGCTTTCTTT. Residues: CASSPRGSATEAFF.

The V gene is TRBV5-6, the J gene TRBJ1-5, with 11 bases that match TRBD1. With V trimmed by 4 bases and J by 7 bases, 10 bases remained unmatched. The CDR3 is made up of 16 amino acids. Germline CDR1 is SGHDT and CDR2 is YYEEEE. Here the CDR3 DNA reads TGTGCCAGCAGCCCAGGACAGGGGGCGTTAGGGCAGCCCCAGCATTTT. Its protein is CASSPGQGALGQPQHF.

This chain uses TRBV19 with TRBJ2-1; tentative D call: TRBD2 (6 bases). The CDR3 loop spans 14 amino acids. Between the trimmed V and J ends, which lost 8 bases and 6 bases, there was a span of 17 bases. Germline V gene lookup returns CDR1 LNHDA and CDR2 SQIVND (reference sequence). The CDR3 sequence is CASGGLVMGNEQFF. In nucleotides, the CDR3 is TGTGCCAGTGGGGGGTTGGTGATGGGCAATGAGCAGTTCTTC.

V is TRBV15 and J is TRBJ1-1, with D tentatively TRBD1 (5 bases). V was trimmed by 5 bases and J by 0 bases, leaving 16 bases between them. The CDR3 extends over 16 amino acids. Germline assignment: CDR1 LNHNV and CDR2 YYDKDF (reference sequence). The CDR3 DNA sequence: TGTGCCACCAGCGGACTCTGGACGGGGGTGAACACTGAAGCTTTCTTT. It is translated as CATSGLWTGVNTEAFF.

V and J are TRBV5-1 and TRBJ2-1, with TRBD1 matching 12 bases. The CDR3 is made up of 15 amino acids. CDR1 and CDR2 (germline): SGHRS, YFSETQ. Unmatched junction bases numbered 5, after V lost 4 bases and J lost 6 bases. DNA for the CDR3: TGCGCCAGCAGCACGGGACAGGGGGCAAGCAATGAGCAGTTCTTC. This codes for CASSTGQGASNEQFF.

DNA of the CDR3: TGTGCCACCAGCAGAGATGGTACAGGAGGGGGAAACACCATATATTTT. It specifies CATSRDGTGGGNTIYF. The J gene is TRBJ1-3, the V gene TRBV15, with a tentative D call TRBD1 (5 bases). Trimming shortened V by 0 bases and J by 4 bases, and 13 bases separated the two germline ends. The CDR3 covers 16 residues. Germline V gives CDR1 LNHNV, CDR2 YYDKDF (reference sequence).

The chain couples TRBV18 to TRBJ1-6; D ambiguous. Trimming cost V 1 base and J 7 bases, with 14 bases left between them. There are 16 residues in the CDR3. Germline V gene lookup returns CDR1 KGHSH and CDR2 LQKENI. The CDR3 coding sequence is TGTGCCAGCTCACCACGAGCGGGGTCCCAGAATTCACCCCTCCACTTT. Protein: CASSPRAGSQNSPLHF.

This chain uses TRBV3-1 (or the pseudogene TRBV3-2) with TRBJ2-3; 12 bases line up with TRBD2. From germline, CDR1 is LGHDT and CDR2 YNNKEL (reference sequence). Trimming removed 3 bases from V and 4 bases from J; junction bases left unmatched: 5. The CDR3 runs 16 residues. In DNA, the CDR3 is TGTGCCAGCAGCCAGACTAGCGGGAGAAGTGCAGATACGCAGTATTTT. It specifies CASSQTSGRSADTQYF.

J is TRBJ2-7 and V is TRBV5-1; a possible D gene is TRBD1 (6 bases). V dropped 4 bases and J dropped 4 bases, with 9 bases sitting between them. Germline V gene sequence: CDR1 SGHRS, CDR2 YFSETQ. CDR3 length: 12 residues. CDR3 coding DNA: TGCGCCAGCAGCATGGACAGTTACGAGCAGTACTTC. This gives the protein CASSMDSYEQYF.

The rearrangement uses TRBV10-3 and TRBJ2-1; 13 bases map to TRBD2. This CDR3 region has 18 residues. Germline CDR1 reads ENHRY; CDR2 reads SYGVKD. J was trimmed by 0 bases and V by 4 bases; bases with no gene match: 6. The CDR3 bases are TGTGCCATCAGTGGGACACGACTAGCGGGAGGCTCCTACAATGAGCAGTTCTTC. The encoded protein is CAISGTRLAGGSYNEQFF.

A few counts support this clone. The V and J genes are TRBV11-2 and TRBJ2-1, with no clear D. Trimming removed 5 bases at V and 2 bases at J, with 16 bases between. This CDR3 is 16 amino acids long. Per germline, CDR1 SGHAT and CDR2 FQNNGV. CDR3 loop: CASSPWIGVTYNEQFF. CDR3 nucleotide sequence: TGTGCCAGCAGCCCCTGGATAGGAGTTACCTACAATGAGCAGTTCTTC.

The CDR3 reads CASSSGTGGRGGELFF. The CDR3 bases are TGTGCCAGCAGCTCCGGGACAGGGGGCCGGGGCGGGGAGCTGTTTTTT. V gene TRBV11-1 combines with J gene TRBJ2-2; 12 bases are a match to TRBD1. V shed 4 bases, J shed 7 bases, and the junction held 7 bases outside the gene matches. The CDR3 is 16 amino acids. Germline V gene sequence: CDR1 SGHAT, CDR2 FQDESV (reference sequence).

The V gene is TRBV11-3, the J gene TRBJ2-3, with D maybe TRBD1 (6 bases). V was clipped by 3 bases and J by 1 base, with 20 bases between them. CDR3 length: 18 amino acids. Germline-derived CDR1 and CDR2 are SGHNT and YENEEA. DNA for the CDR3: TGTGCCAGCAGCTTGGGCCCGGGACAAGAAGAGGGCACAGATACGCAGTATTTT. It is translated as CASSLGPGQEEGTDTQYF. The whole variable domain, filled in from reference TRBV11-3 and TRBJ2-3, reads EAGVVQSPRYKIIEKKQPVAFWCNPISGHNTLYWYLQNLGQGPELLIRYENEEAVDDSQLPKDRFSAERLKGVDSTLKIQPAELGDSAVYLCASSLGPGQEEGTDTQYFGPGTRLTVL.

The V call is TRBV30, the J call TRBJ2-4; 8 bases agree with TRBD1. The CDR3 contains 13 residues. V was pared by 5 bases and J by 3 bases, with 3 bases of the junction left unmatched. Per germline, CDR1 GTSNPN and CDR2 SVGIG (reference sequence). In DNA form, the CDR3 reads TGTGCCTGGGCGACAGGGGACAAAAACATTCAGTACTTC. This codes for CAWATGDKNIQYF.

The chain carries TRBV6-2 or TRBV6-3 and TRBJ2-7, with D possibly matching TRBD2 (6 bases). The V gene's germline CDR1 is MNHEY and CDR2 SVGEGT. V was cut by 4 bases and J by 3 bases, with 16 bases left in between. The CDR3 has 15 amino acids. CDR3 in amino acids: CASSSEDSGDYEQYF. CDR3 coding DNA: TGTGCCAGCAGTTCCGAGGACTCGGGGGACTACGAGCAGTACTTC.

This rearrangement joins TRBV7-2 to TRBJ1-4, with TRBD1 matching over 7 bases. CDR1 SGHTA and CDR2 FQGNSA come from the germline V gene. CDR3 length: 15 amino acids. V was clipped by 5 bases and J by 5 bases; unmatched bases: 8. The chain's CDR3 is CASSLSGTVNEKLFF. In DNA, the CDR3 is TGTGCCAGCAGCCTATCCGGGACAGTGAATGAAAAACTGTTTTTT.